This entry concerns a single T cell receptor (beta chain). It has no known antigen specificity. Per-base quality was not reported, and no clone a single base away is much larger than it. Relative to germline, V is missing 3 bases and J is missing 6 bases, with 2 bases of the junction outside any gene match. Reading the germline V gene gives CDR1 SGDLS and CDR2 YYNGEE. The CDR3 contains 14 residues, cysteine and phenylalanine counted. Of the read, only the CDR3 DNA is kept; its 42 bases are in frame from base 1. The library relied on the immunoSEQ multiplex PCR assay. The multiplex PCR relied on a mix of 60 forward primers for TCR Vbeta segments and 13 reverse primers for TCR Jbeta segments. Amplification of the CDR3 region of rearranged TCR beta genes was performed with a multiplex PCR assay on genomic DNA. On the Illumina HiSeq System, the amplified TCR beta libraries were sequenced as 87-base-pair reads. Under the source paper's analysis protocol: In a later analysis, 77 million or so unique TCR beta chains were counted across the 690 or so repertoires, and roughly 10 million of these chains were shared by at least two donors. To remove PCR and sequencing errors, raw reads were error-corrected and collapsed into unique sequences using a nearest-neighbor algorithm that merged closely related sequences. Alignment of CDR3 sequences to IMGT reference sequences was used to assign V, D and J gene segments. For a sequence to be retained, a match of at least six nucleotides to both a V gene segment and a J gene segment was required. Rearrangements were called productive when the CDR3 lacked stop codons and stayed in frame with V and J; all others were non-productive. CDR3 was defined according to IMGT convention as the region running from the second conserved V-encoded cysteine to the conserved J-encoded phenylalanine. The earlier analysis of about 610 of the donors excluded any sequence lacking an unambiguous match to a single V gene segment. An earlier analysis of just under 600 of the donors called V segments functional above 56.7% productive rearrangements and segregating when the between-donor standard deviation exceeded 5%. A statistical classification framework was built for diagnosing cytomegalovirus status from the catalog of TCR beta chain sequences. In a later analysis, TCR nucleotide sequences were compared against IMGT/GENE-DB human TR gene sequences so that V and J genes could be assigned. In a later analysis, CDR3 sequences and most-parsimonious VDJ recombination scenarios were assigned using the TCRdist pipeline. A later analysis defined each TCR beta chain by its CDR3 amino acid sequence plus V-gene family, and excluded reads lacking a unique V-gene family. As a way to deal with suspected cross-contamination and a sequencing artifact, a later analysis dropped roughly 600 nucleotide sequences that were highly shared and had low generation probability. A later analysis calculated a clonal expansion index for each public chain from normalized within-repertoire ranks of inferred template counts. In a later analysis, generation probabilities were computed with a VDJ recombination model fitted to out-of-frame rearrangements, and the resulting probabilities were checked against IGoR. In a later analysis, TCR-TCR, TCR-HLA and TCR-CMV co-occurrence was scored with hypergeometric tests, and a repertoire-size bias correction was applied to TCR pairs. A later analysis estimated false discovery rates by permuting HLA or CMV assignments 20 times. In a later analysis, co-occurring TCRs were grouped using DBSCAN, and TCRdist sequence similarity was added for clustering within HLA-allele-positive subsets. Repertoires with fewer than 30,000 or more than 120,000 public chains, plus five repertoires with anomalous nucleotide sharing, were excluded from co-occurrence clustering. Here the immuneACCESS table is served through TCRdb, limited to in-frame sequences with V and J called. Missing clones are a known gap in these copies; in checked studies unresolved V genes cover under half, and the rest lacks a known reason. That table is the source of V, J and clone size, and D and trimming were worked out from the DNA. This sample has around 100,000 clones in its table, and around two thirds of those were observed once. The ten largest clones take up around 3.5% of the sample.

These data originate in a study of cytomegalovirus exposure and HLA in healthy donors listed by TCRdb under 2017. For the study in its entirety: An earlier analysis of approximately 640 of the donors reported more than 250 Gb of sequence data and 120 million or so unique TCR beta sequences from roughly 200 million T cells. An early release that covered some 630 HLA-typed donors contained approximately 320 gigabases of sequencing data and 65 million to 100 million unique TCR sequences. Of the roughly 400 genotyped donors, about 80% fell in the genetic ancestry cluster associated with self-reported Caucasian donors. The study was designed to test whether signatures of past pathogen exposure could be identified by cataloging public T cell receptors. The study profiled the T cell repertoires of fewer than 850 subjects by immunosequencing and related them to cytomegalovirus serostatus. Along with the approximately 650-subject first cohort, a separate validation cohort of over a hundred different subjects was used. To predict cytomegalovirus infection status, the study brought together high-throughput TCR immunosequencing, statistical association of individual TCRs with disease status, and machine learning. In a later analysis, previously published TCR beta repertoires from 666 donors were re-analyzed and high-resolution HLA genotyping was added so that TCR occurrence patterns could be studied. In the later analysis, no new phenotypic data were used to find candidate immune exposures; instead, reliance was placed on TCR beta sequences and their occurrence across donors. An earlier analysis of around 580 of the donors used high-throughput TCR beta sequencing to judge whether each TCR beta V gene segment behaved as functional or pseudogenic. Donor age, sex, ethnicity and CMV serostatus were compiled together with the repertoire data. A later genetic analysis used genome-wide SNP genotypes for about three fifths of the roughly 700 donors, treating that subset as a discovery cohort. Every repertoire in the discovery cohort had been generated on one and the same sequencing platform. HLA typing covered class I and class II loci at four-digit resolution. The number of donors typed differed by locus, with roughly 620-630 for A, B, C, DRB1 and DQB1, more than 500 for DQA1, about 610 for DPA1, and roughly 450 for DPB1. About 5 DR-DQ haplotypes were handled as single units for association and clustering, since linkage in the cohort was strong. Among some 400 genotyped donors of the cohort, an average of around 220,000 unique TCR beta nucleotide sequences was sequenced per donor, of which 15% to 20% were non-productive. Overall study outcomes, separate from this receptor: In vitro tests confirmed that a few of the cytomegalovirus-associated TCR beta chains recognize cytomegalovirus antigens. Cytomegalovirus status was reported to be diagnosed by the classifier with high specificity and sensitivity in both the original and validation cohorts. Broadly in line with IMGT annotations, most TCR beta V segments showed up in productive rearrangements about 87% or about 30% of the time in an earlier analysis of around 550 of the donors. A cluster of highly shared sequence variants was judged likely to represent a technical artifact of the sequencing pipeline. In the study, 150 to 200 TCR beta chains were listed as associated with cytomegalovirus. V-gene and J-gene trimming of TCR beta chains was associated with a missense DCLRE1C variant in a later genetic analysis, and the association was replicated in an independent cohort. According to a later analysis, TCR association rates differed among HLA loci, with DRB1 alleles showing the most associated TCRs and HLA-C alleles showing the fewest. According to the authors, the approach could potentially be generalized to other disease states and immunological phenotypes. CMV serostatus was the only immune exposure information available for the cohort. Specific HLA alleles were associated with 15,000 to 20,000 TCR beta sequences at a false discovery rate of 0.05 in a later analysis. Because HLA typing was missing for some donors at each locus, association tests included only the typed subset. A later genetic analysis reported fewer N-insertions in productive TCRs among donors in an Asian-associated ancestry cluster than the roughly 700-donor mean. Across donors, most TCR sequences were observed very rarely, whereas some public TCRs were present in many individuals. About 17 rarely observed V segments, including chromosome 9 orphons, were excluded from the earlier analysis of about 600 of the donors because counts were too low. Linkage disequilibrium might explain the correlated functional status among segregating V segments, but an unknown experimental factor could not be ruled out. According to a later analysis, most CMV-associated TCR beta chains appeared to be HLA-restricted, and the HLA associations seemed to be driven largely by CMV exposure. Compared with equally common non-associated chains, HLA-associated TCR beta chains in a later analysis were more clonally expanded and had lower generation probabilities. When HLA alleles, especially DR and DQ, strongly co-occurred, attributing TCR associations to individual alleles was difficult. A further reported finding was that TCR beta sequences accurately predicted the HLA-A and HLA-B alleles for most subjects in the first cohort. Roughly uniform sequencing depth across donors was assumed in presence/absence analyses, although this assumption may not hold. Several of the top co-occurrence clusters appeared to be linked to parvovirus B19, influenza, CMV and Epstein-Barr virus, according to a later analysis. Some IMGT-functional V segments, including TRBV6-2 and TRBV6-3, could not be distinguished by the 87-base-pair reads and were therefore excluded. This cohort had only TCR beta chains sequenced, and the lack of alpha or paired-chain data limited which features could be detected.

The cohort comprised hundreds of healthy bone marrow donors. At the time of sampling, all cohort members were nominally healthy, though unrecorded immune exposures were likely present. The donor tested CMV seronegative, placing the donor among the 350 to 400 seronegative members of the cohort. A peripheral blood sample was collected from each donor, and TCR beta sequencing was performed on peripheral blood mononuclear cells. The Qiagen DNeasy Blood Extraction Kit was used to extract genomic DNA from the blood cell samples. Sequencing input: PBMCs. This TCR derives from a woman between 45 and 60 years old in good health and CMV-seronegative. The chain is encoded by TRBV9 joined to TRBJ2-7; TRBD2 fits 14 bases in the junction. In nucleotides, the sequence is TGTGCCAGCAGCGAGGGACTAGCGGGAGTCGAGCAGTACTTC. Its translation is CASSEGLAGVEQYF.